The next 28 T cell receptor beta chains were all read from a single sample in a study of T cell responses to AZD1222 COVID-19 vaccine (dated by TCRdb to about 2021). Per the publication, the time point label means: about 28 days (+/-7) after the second vaccine dose. Receptor libraries were prepared by the immunoSEQ multiplex PCR assay. TCRdb stores this immuneACCESS table with in-frame sequences only. Part of the clones is absent; in the studies checked, under half of the shortfall reflects unresolved V genes, and no reason is known for the rest. A total of about 150,000 clones appear in this sample, 80% to 95% of them only once. The leading ten clones occupy under 4% of the sample. This material consisted of peripheral blood, taken 28 days after the second AZD1222 dose. Source of these receptors: an adult who received the AZD1222 COVID-19 vaccine.

The V and J genes are TRBV28 and TRBJ2-7, with a tentative D call TRBD2 (6 bases). V gave up 1 base and J gave up 0 bases, with 10 bases separating them. The germline V gene has CDR1 MDHEN and CDR2 SYDVKM. CDR3 size: 15 residues. In DNA form, the CDR3 reads TGTGCCAGCAGTTTATTCCGGGACTTCTCCTACGAGCAGTACTTC. Protein: CASSLFRDFSYEQYF. Combining the CDR3 with reference TRBV28 and TRBJ2-7 gives the whole variable domain DVKVTQSSRYLVKRTGEKVFLECVQDMDHENMFWYRQDPGLGLRLIYFSYDVKMKEKGDIPEGYSVSREKKERFSLILESASTNQTSMYLCASSLFRDFSYEQYFGPGTRLTVT.

The V gene is TRBV5-5, the J gene TRBJ1-4; D is unresolved. The CDR3 is 16 amino acids. Trimming cost V 2 bases and J 0 bases, with 11 bases left between them. Germline V gene sequence: CDR1 SGHKS, CDR2 YYEKEE (reference sequence). CDR3 coding DNA: TGTGCCAGCAGCTTAAGTCGCCCCGCAACTAATGAAAAACTGTTTTTT. Translation gives CASSLSRPATNEKLFF.

V usage is TRBV15 and J usage is TRBJ2-1, with a possible D match to TRBD2 (6 bases). CDR1 LNHNV and CDR2 YYDKDF come from the germline V gene (reference sequence). V lost 1 base to trimming and J lost 8 bases, with 15 bases between them. This CDR3 contains 15 residues. The CDR3 nucleotides read TGTGCCACCAGCAGAGCTACGGGAGTGGGGGATGAGCAGTTCTTC. Translated, it gives CATSRATGVGDEQFF.

On this clone: The sample contains more than one DNA sequence encoding this CDR3. In DNA, the CDR3 is TGTGCCAGCTCACCGGACCCTAACTATGGCTACACCTTC. Its protein is CASSPDPNYGYTF. V gene TRBV18 combines with J gene TRBJ1-2; no reliable D call. Germline loops: CDR1 KGHSH, CDR2 LQKENI. Trimming removed 3 bases at V and 0 bases at J, with 5 bases between. This CDR3 has 13 amino acids.

The chain's CDR3 is CVRSLDRGHDEQFF. The CDR3 nucleotides read TGTGTCAGAAGCTTGGACAGGGGGCACGATGAGCAGTTCTTC. This chain links TRBV7-5 with TRBJ2-1; TRBD1 is the table's D call and was not checked against the DNA. TRBV7-5 is assigned pseudogene status. The CDR3 length is 14 residues.

The chain is built from TRBV27 and TRBJ1-1; TRBD1 is a possible D gene (5 bases). The CDR3 has 15 residues. Germline V gene sequence: CDR1 MNHEY, CDR2 SMNVEV (reference sequence). V lost 5 bases to trimming and J lost 0 bases, with 13 bases between them. CDR3 sequence reads: CASSPSGGMNTEAFF. CDR3 coding DNA: TGTGCCAGCAGTCCATCGGGGGGAATGAACACTGAAGCTTTCTTT.

The chain links TRBV14 to TRBJ1-5, with no clear D. The germline V and J ends were trimmed by 0 bases and 6 bases, with 6 bases remaining between them. Germline loops: CDR1 SGHDN, CDR2 FVKESK. The CDR3 runs 13 residues. CDR3 bases: TGTGCCAGCAGCCAAGATCACGGTCAGCCCCAGCATTTT. This translates into CASSQDHGQPQHF. Based on the CDR3 plus reference TRBV14 and TRBJ1-5, the full variable domain is EAGVTQFPSHSVIEKGQTVTLRCDPISGHDNLYWYRRVMGKEIKFLLHFVKESKQDESGMPNNRFLAERTGGTYSTLKVQPAELEDSGVYFCASSQDHGQPQHFGDGTRLSIL.

This chain connects TRBV6-1 to TRBJ2-1, with 10 nucleotides matching TRBD2. The length of the CDR3 is 12 residues. With 1 base clipped from V and 14 bases from J, the junction kept 2 bases outside the gene matches. Germline CDR1 and CDR2: MNHNS and SASEGT. In nucleotides, the CDR3 is TGTGCCAGCAGTGAAGTGGGGACTAGCGAGTTCTTC. Translating gives CASSEVGTSEFF.

V is TRBV5-4 and J is TRBJ2-4, with D tentatively TRBD2 (7 bases). V lost 4 bases and J 6 bases, leaving 11 bases between the germline ends. The CDR3 is 13 amino acids. CDR1 is SGHNT, CDR2 YYREEE, per germline (reference sequence). CDR3 nucleotide sequence: TGTGCCAGCAGCCCGGGGGGCCGAAACATTCAGTACTTC. Protein product: CASSPGGRNIQYF. Full variable domain (rest looked up from reference TRBV5-4 and TRBJ2-4): ETGVTQSPTHLIKTRGQQVTLRCSSQSGHNTVSWYQQALGQGPQFIFQYYREEENGRGNFPPRFSGLQFPNYSSELNVNALELDDSALYLCASSPGGRNIQYFGAGTRLSVL.

J is TRBJ1-2 and V is TRBV7-9, with TRBD1 as a possible D gene (5 bases). The CDR3 is 13 residues long. Per the germline V gene, CDR1 is SEHNR and CDR2 is FQNEAQ (reference sequence). The V end was cut by 1 base, the J end by 3 bases, with 6 bases between. CDR3 amino acids: CASSLGGDYGYTF. CDR3 coding DNA: TGTGCCAGCAGCTTAGGGGGGGACTATGGCTACACCTTC.

The chain is built from TRBV25-1 and TRBJ2-7, with 8 bases aligning to TRBD2. Trimming took 6 bases from V and 6 from J; bases not matched to a gene: 7. The CDR3 covers 13 residues. CDR1 MGHDK and CDR2 SYGVNS come from the germline V gene. CDR3 sequence: CASSSGTSIEQYF. In DNA, the CDR3 is TGTGCCAGCAGCTCCGGGACTAGTATCGAGCAGTACTTC.

The rearrangement joins TRBV7-9 to TRBJ1-5; D gene ambiguous. The CDR3 loop spans 12 amino acids. Germline V CDR1 and CDR2: SEHNR, FQNEAQ (reference sequence). The V and J ends lost 6 bases and 4 bases respectively, with 7 bases between them. The CDR3 here is CASSLGNQPQHF. In nucleotides, the CDR3 is TGTGCCAGCAGTTTGGGGAATCAGCCCCAGCATTTT.

The CDR3 reads CATSFTPNTGELFF. CDR3 bases: TGTGCCACCAGCTTTACCCCGAACACCGGGGAGCTGTTTTTT. This sequence joins TRBV15 and TRBJ2-2; no definite D call. V lost 5 bases and J 0 bases, leaving 7 bases between the germline ends. This CDR3 comprises 14 residues. Germline CDR1 is LNHNV and CDR2 is YYDKDF (reference sequence).

The chain carries TRBV12-3 or TRBV12-4 and TRBJ1-1; no definite D call. The CDR3 has 13 residues. Trimming stripped 1 base from V and 4 bases from J, with 7 bases between. CDR3 nucleotide sequence: TGTGCCAGCAGTTTAGGTCGGAGCACTGAAGCTTTCTTT. The encoded protein is CASSLGRSTEAFF.

V and J are TRBV6-5 and TRBJ2-2; D not certain. Germline CDR1 and CDR2: MNHEY and SVGAGI. Trimming removed 8 bases at V and 1 base at J, with 5 bases between. This CDR3 spans 12 amino acids. CDR3 region: CASVENTGELFF. The CDR3, as DNA: TGTGCCAGCGTTGAGAACACCGGGGAGCTGTTTTTT.

This chain links TRBV18 with TRBJ1-2; D is unclear. The V and J ends lost 5 bases and 3 bases respectively, with 13 bases between them. Germline CDR1 KGHSH, CDR2 LQKENI. This CDR3 is 14 amino acids long. The CDR3, as DNA: TGTGCCAGCTCATCCGCCGGTGGCTACTATGGCTACACCTTC. As protein: CASSSAGGYYGYTF.

V usage is TRBV6-4 and J usage is TRBJ2-1; 8 nucleotides line up with TRBD1. The V segment lost 4 bases and the J segment 4 bases; nucleotides outside the gene matches: 9. From germline, CDR1 is MRHNA and CDR2 SNTAGT. The CDR3 totals 16 residues. CDR3 sequence (DNA): TGTGCCAGCAGTGCTGGGAAAGGACAGGGTTACAATGAGCAGTTCTTC. It specifies CASSAGKGQGYNEQFF.

The gene calls are TRBV6-5 and TRBJ2-7; TRBD2 agrees at 8 bases. Germline V gene sequence: CDR1 MNHEY, CDR2 SVGAGI. The CDR3 is 15 amino acids. The junction had 7 bases not matched to a gene; V was cut back by 4 bases and J by 2 bases. The CDR3 bases are TGTGCCAGCAGTTCTCGGAGGACTAGCCCCTACGAGCAGTACTTC. This codes for CASSSRRTSPYEQYF.

For the CDR3, the DNA is TGTGCCAGCGACCGGGACAAGCCTTTGTATGAGCAGTTCTTC. Translated, it gives CASDRDKPLYEQFF. The chain has TRBV2 and TRBJ2-1; the D gene is possibly TRBD1 (6 bases). This CDR3 is 14 amino acids long. V lost 8 bases and J lost 8, with 19 bases in between. Germline CDR1 is SNHLY and CDR2 is FYNNEI.

The V call is TRBV14, the J call TRBJ2-3; a weak D match, TRBD2 (6 bases). Looked up from germline, CDR1 is SGHDN and CDR2 is FVKESK. V was shortened by 5 bases and J by 1 base, with 10 bases between the two germline ends. This CDR3 has 14 residues. Here the CDR3 reads CASSFGGGTDTQYF. The CDR3 nucleotides are TGTGCCAGCAGCTTCGGAGGGGGCACAGATACGCAGTATTTT.

In this sample, this clone turned up once. V usage is TRBV12-3 or TRBV12-4 and J usage is TRBJ1-2; D gene ambiguous. V lost 5 bases to trimming and J lost 4 bases, with 8 bases between them. CDR3 length: 12 residues. Here the CDR3 reads CASSPDLYGYTF. Here the CDR3 DNA reads TGTGCCAGCAGTCCCGACCTCTATGGCTACACCTTC.

The V call is TRBV11-3, the J call TRBJ2-1; TRBD2 matches 10 bases. Per the germline V gene, CDR1 is SGHNT and CDR2 is YENEEA. J gave up 9 bases and V 1 base, and 6 bases lay outside the gene matches. The CDR3 covers 15 residues. CDR3 region: CASSLGAGGPSEQFF. DNA of the CDR3: TGTGCCAGCAGCTTAGGAGCGGGAGGGCCTTCTGAGCAGTTCTTC.

The V call is TRBV12-3 or TRBV12-4, the J call TRBJ2-7; weak D call: TRBD1 (5 bases). The CDR3 is made up of 12 amino acids. Trimming stripped 5 bases from V and 3 bases from J, with 8 bases between. CDR3 loop: CASSQTDYEQYF. The CDR3 DNA reads TGTGCCAGCAGTCAGACAGACTACGAGCAGTACTTC.

The J gene is TRBJ2-5, the V gene TRBV9; weak D call: TRBD2 (6 bases). Trimming took 2 bases from V and 2 from J, leaving 13 bases between them. Germline CDR1 is SGDLS and CDR2 is YYNGEE. The CDR3 totals 15 residues. CDR3 DNA sequence: TGTGCCAGCAGCGTTGGGGGGACTCCGCAAGAGACCCAGTACTTC. The encoded protein is CASSVGGTPQETQYF.

The CDR3 coding sequence is TGTGCCAGTAGTTGGGGTGACAGAGCTGGAAACACCATATATTTT. Translation: CASSWGDRAGNTIYF. This chain uses TRBV19 with TRBJ1-3, with D possibly being TRBD1 (5 bases). Germline V gene lookup returns CDR1 LNHDA and CDR2 SQIVND (reference sequence). Trimming left V 5 bases short and J 2 bases short, with 13 bases between. The CDR3 is 15 residues long.

The V and J genes are TRBV18 and TRBJ1-6, with no clear D. The CDR3 extends over 12 amino acids. Per the germline V gene, CDR1 is KGHSH and CDR2 is LQKENI. V was trimmed by 3 bases and J by 12 bases, leaving 9 bases between them. In nucleotides, the CDR3 is TGTGCCAGCTCACCTGCCGGGCAACCCCTCCACTTT. This translates into CASSPAGQPLHF.

The chain is built from TRBV10-3 and TRBJ2-3; the match to TRBD2 covers 12 bases. The trim removed 4 bases at V and 6 bases at J, leaving 2 bases unmatched. The CDR3 has 14 amino acids. Looked up from germline, CDR1 is ENHRY and CDR2 is SYGVKD. As DNA, the CDR3 is TGTGCCATCAGTGGACTAGCGGGAGAGGATACGCAGTATTTT. Protein: CAISGLAGEDTQYF.

The chain combines TRBV6-1 with TRBJ1-5; TRBD1 might be the D (6 bases). CDR1 is MNHNS and CDR2 is SASEGT in the germline V gene. Trimming removed 5 bases at V and 9 bases at J, with 11 bases between. This CDR3 has 12 amino acids. The CDR3, as DNA: TGTGCCAGCAGTCGTGACAGGCGGCCCCAGCATTTT. Translated: CASSRDRRPQHF.